Following are 18 T cell receptor beta chains from one sample sequenced in a study of T cell repertoires in cytomegalovirus infection. TCRdb re-called the reads through MiXCR, storing one row per CDR3 protein. The data show 290,000 or so distinct CDR3 sequences, about 23% seen once. The sample consisted of PBMCs. Receptor source: a human donor in good health (CMV status not recorded). Some clones in this sample may be carry-over from other donors' samples.

The chain combines TRBV11-2 with TRBJ1-2, with D perhaps TRBD1 (5 bases). The germline V gene encodes CDR1 SGHAT and CDR2 FQNNGV. V lost 5 bases and J 4 bases, leaving 14 bases between the germline ends. This CDR3 region has 14 residues. The CDR3 sequence is CASSPGGGGYGYTF. CDR3 DNA sequence: TGTGCCAGCAGCCCGGGGGGGGGTGGCTATGGCTACACCTTC.

This clonotype was detected only a few times. CDR3 coding DNA: TGTGCCAGCAGCAACTTCCCGGAGCGGCAAGAGACCCAGTACTTC. This gives the protein CASSNFPERQETQYF. The gene calls are TRBV6-2 or TRBV6-3 and TRBJ2-5; weak D call: TRBD2 (5 bases). The CDR3 has 15 amino acids. V was shortened by 6 bases and J by 2 bases, with 16 bases between the two germline ends. Germline V gene lookup returns CDR1 MNHEY and CDR2 SVGEGT.

The gene calls are TRBV20-1 and TRBJ2-2; D call uncertain. This CDR3 spans 13 amino acids. Trimming removed 6 bases at V and 4 bases at J, with 12 bases between. Germline loops: CDR1 DFQATT, CDR2 SNEGSKA (reference sequence). The CDR3 reads CSARSGRTGELFF. CDR3 nucleotides: TGCAGTGCCAGGAGTGGACGCACCGGGGAGCTGTTTTTT.

Ten or more counts support this clonotype. The V and J genes are TRBV7-6 and TRBJ2-2; 7 nucleotides align to TRBD2. This CDR3 is built from 15 residues. V was pared by 1 base and J by 6 bases, with 5 bases of the junction left unmatched. Per germline, CDR1 SGHVS and CDR2 FNYEAQ. CDR3 DNA sequence: TGTGCCAGCAGCTTAGGCGGCGGGGGTTCCGGGGAGCTGTTTTTT. This encodes CASSLGGGGSGELFF.

The chain employs TRBV11-2 and TRBJ1-5, with D possibly TRBD1 on 6 matching bases. Trimming took off 6 bases at V and 2 bases at J, with 8 bases between the two ends. Per germline, CDR1 SGHAT and CDR2 FQNNGV. The CDR3 loop spans 13 amino acids. This CDR3 reads CASSQGRNQPQHF. CDR3 in DNA: TGTGCCAGCAGTCAGGGGCGCAATCAGCCCCAGCATTTT.

The rearrangement joins TRBV12-3 or TRBV12-4 to TRBJ2-3; 12 bases are shared with TRBD2. CDR3 length equals 16 residues. Trimming cost V 3 bases and J 2 bases; bases outside gene matches: 3. CDR3 loop: CASSFRTSGATDTQYF. CDR3 nucleotides: TGTGCCAGCAGTTTTCGGACTAGCGGGGCCACAGATACGCAGTATTTT.

CDR3 residues: CSDKYQETQYF. The CDR3 DNA sequence: TGCAGTGACAAGTACCAAGAGACCCAGTACTTC. The chain recombines TRBV20-1 with TRBJ2-5, with D unresolved. CDR1 and CDR2 from the germline V gene are DFQATT and SNEGSKA (reference sequence). The CDR3 is 11 amino acids. The V end was cut by 7 bases, the J end by 0 bases, with 6 bases between.

This clonotype has just a few counts. The CDR3 coding sequence is TGTGCCAGCAGTCCTAACGGGGTGGTCTACGAGCAGTACTTC. Translation gives CASSPNGVVYEQYF. The chain employs TRBV28 and TRBJ2-7, with D perhaps TRBD2 (5 bases). The CDR3 sequence is 14 residues long. V lost 5 bases and J lost 3, with 14 bases in between. Germline CDR1 is MDHEN and CDR2 is SYDVKM. The entire variable domain, with the rest obtained from reference TRBV28 and TRBJ2-7, is as follows: DVKVTQSSRYLVKRTGEKVFLECVQDMDHENMFWYRQDPGLGLRLIYFSYDVKMKEKGDIPEGYSVSREKKERFSLILESASTNQTSMYLCASSPNGVVYEQYFGPGTRLTVT.

This sequence joins TRBV7-2 and TRBJ2-1; 7 positions agree with TRBD1. J gave up 9 bases and V 6 bases, and 8 bases lay outside the gene matches. Germline lookup yields CDR1 SGHTA and CDR2 FQGNSA. The CDR3 is 13 residues long. The CDR3 loop is CASRYTGAAEQFF. The DNA of the CDR3 is TGTGCCAGCAGGTATACAGGGGCCGCTGAGCAGTTCTTC.

This clonotype was found a few times. V is TRBV2 and J is TRBJ2-5; 12 nucleotides align to TRBD2. The germline CDR1 and CDR2 sequences are SNHLY and FYNNEI. This CDR3 is built from 14 residues. V dropped 6 bases and J dropped 5; count of bases not matched to a gene: 4. This CDR3 reads CASSATSGGETQYF. The DNA for the CDR3 is TGTGCCAGCAGCGCGACTAGCGGGGGTGAGACCCAGTACTTC.

The chain carries TRBV20-1 and TRBJ1-1; D unresolved. V was trimmed by 6 bases and J by 2 bases, leaving 4 bases between them. This CDR3 region has 10 residues. The germline V gene encodes CDR1 DFQATT and CDR2 SNEGSKA (reference sequence). This CDR3 reads CSATNTEAFF. The CDR3 DNA sequence: TGCAGTGCCACCAACACTGAAGCTTTCTTT.

This clonotype was found a few times. The gene calls are TRBV20-1 and TRBJ1-1; possibly TRBD1 for D (5 bases). The CDR3 extends over 13 amino acids. Germline-derived CDR1 and CDR2 are DFQATT and SNEGSKA (reference sequence). Between the trimmed V and J ends, which lost 5 bases and 7 bases, there was a span of 17 bases. This CDR3 reads CSAETSGQGEAFF. The DNA for the CDR3 is TGCAGTGCTGAGACGTCGGGGCAGGGTGAAGCTTTCTTT.

This clonotype was observed many times. The chain combines TRBV11-3 with TRBJ2-7; D perhaps matches TRBD1 (5 bases). CDR1 and CDR2 (germline): SGHNT, YENEEA. With 3 bases removed from V and 3 bases from J, the gap between germline ends came to 9 bases. The CDR3 has 13 amino acids. The CDR3 is CASSFDSDYEQYF. In DNA form, the CDR3 reads TGTGCCAGCAGCTTCGACAGCGACTACGAGCAGTACTTC.

This clonotype was seen a handful of times. The chain carries TRBV7-3 and TRBJ2-7; TRBD1 matches at 8 bases. There are 15 residues in the CDR3. CDR1 and CDR2 from the germline V gene are SGHTA and FQGTGA. The V segment lost 1 base and the J segment 6 bases; nucleotides outside the gene matches: 8. The CDR3 loop reads CASSLMAGGLGEQYF. The CDR3 DNA is TGTGCCAGCAGCTTAATGGCAGGGGGCCTGGGCGAGCAGTACTTC. Full variable domain (outside the CDR3, taken from reference TRBV7-3 and TRBJ2-7): GAGVSQTPSNKVTEKGKYVELRCDPISGHTALYWYRQSLGQGPEFLIYFQGTGAADDSGLPNDRFFAVRPEGSVSTLKIQRTERGDSAVYLCASSLMAGGLGEQYFGPGTRLTVT.

This clonotype has only a few counts. The chain uses TRBV20-1 and TRBJ2-5; 13 bases fit TRBD2. Trimming at V came to 2 bases and at J to 2 bases, leaving 5 bases not matched to a gene. The CDR3 runs 16 residues. In germline, CDR1 is DFQATT, CDR2 SNEGSKA (reference sequence). The CDR3 loop reads CSARLPGLAGQETQYF. The CDR3 DNA sequence: TGCAGTGCTAGACTGCCGGGACTAGCGGGACAAGAGACCCAGTACTTC.

The table lists this clonotype with a few counts. The V and J genes are TRBV7-2 and TRBJ2-3, with 10 bases matching TRBD2. This CDR3 contains 17 residues. The V segment lost 6 bases and the J segment 0 bases; nucleotides outside the gene matches: 9. Germline V gene lookup returns CDR1 SGHTA and CDR2 FQGNSA. The CDR3 nucleotides read TGTGCCAGCAGTCTTCCGGGACTAGCGACTAGCACAGATACGCAGTATTTT. Translating gives CASSLPGLATSTDTQYF. Full variable domain (rest looked up from reference TRBV7-2 and TRBJ2-3): GAGVSQSPSNKVTEKGKDVELRCDPISGHTALYWYRQSLGQGLEFLIYFQGNSAPDKSGLPSDRFSAERTGGSVSTLTIQRTQQEDSAVYLCASSLPGLATSTDTQYFGPGTRLTVL.

V and J are TRBV19 and TRBJ2-5, with 9 positions matching TRBD2. The CDR3 consists of 16 residues. V shed 6 bases, J shed 4 bases, and the junction held 12 bases outside the gene matches. CDR1 is LNHDA and CDR2 is SQIVND in the germline V gene (reference sequence). CDR3 region: CASSPSRAGGRETQYF. DNA of the CDR3: TGTGCCAGTAGCCCCAGTAGGGCGGGGGGGAGAGAGACCCAGTACTTC.

This clonotype was detected a few times. V usage is TRBV7-2 and J usage is TRBJ1-6; no clear D. V was trimmed by 2 bases and J by 8 bases, leaving 13 bases between them. Germline CDR1 SGHTA, CDR2 FQGNSA. The CDR3 is 15 amino acids. CDR3 nucleotide sequence: TGTGCCAGCAGCTTATTCACCCCCGGTGATTCACCCCTCCACTTT. Protein product: CASSLFTPGDSPLHF.